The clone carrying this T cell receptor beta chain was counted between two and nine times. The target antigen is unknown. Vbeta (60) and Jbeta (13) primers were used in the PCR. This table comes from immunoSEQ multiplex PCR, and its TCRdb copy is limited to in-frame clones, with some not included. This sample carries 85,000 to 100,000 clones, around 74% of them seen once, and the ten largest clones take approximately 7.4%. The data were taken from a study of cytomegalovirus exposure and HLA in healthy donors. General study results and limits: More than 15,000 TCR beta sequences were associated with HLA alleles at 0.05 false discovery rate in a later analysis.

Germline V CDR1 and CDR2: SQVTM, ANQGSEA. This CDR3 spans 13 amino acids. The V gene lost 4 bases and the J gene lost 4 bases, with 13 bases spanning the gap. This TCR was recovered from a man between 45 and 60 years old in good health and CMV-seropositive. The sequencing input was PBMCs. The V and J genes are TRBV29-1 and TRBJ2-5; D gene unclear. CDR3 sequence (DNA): TGCAGCGTTGTTGGTCAGGTGGGAGAGACCCAGTACTTC. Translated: CSVVGQVGETQYF.